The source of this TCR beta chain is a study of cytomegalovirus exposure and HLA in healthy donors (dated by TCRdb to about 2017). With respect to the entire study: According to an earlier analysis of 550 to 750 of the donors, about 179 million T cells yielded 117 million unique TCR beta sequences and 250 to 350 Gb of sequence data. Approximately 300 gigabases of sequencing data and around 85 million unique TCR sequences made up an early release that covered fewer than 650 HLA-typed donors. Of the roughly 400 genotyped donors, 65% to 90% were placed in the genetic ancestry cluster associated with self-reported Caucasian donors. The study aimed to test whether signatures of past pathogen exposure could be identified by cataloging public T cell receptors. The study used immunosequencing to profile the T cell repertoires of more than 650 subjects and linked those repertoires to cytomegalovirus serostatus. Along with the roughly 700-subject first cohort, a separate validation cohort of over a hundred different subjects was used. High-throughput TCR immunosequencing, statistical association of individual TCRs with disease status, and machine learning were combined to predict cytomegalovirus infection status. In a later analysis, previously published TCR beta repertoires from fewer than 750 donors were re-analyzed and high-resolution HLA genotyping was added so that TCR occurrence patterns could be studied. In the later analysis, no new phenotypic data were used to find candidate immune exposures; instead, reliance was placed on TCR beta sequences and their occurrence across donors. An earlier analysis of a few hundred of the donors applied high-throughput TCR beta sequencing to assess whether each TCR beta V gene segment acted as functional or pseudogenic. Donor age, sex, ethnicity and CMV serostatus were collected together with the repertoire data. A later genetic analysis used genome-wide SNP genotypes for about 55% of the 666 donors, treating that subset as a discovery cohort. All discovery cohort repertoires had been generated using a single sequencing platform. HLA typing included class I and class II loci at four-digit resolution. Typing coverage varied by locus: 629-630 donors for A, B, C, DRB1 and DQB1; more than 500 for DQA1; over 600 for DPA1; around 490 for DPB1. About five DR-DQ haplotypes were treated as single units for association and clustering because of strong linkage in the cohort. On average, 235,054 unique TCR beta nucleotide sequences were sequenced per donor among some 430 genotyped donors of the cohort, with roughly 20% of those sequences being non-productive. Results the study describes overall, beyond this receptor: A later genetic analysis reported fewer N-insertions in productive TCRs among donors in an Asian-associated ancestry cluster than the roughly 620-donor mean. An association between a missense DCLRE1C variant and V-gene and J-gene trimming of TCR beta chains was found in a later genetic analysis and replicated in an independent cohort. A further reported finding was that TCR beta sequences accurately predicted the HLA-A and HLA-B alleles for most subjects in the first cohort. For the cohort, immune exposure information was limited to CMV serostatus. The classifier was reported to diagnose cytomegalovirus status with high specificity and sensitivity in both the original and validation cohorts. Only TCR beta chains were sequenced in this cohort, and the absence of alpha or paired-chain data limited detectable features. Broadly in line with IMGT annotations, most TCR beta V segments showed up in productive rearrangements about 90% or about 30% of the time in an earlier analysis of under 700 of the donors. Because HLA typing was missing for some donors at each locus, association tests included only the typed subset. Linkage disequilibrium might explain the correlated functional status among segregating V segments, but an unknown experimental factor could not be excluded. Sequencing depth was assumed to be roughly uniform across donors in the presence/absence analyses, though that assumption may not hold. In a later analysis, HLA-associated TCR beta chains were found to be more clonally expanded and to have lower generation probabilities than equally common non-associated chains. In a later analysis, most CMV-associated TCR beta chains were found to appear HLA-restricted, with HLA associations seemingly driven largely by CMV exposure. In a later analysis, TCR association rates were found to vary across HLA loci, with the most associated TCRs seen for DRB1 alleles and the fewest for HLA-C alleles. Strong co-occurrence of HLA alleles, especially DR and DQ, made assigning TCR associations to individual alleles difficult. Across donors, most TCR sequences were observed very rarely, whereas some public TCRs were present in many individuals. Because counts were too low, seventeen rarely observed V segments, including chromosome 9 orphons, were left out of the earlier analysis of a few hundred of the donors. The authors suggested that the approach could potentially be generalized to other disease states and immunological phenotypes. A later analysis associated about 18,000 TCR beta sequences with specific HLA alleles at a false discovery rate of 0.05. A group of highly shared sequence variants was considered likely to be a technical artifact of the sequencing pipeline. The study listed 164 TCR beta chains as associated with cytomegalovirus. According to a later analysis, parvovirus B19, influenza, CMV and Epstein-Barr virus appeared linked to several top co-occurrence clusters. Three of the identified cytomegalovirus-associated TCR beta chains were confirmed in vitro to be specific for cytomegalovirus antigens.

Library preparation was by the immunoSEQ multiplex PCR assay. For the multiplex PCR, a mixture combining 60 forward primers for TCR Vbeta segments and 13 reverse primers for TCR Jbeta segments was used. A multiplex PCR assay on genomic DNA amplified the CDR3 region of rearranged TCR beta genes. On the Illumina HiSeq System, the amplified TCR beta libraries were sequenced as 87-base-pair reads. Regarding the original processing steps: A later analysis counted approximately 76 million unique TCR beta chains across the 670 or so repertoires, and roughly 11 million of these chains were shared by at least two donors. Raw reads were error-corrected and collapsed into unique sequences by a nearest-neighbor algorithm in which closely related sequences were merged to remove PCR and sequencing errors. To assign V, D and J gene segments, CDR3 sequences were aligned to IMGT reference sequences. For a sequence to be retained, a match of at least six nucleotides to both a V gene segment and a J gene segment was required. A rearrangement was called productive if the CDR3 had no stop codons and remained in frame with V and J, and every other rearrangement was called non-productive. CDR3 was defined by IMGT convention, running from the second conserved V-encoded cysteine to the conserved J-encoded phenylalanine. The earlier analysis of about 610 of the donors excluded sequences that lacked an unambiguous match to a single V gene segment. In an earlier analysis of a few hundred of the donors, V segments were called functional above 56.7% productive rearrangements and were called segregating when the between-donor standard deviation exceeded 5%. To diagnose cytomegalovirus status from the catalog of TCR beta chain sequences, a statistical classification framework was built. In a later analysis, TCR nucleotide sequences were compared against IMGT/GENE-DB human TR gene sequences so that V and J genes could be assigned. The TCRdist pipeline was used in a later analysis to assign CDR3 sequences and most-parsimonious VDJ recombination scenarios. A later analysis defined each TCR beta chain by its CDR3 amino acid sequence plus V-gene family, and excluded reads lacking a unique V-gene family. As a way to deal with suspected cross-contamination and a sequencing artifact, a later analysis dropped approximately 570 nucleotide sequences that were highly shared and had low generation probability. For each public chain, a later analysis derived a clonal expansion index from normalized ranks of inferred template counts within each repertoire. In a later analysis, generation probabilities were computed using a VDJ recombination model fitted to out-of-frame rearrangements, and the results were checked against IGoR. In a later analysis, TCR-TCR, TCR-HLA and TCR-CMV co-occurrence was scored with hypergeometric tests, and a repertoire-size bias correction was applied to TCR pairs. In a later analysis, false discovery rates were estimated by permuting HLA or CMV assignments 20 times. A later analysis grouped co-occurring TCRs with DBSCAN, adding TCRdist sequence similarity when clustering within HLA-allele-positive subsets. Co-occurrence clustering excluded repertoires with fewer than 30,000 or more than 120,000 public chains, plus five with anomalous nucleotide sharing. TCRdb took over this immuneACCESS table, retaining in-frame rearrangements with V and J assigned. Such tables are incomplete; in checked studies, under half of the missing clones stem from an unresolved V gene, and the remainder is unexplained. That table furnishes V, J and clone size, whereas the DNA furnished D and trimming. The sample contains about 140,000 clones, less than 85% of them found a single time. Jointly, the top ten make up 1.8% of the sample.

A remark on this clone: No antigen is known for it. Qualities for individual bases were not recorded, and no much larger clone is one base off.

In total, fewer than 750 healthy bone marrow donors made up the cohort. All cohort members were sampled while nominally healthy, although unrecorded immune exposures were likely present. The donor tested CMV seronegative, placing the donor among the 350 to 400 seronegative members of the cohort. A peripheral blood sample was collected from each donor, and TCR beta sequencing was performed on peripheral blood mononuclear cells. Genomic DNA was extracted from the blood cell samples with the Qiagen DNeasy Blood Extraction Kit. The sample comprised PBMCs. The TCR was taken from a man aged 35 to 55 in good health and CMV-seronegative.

At the DNA level, the sequence is TGTGCCAGCAGTCGGTGGGACAGGATTTACGAGCAGTACTTC. Translated, this is CASSRWDRIYEQYF. The V and J genes are TRBV27 and TRBJ2-7, with 8 junctional bases fitting TRBD1. The CDR3 starts with the cysteine, ends with the phenylalanine, and has 14 residues. Left in the record is the CDR3 DNA by itself, 42 bases read in frame from the first base. CDR1 and CDR2, per the germline V gene (reference sequence), are MNHEY and SMNVEV. Trimming accounts for 5 bases at V and 4 bases at J, while the number of junction bases matched to no gene is 7.